These T cell receptor beta chains were read from a single sample in a study of Graves' ophthalmopathy and Graves' hyperthyroidism. TCRdb re-called the multiplex PCR reads through MiXCR, storing one row per CDR3 protein. The sample gives 500,000 to 800,000 distinct CDR3 sequences, about 41% of which show up once; roughly 3% is in the top ten. The sample was peripheral blood. Receptor source: an adult man with Graves' ophthalmopathy. The CDR3 runs from the conserved cysteine through the conserved F or W. A D gene is named only where the DNA matches it firmly. Only part of the rows carry a size: once, few, many, or a class if the clone is expanded.

>TRBJ2-6|many|TRBV29-1|.
CSVAEGGDSGANVLTF
TGCAGCGTTGCCGAAGGGGGAGACTCTGGGGCCAACGTCCTGACTTTC
>TRBJ1-1|.|TRBV29-1|TRBD1
CSVDRGMVTEAFF
TGCAGCGTTGACAGGGGGATGGTCACTGAAGCTTTCTTT
>TRBJ2-7|few|TRBV12-5|TRBD1
CASGNDRGQLYEQYF
TGTGCTAGTGGAAATGACAGGGGGCAACTCTACGAGCAGTACTTC
>TRBJ1-1|many|TRBV9|TRBD1
CASSADRGTEAFF
TGTGCCAGCAGCGCTGACAGGGGCACTGAAGCTTTCTTT
>TRBJ2-5|many|TRBV7-9|.
CASSLGRGYQETQYF
TGTGCCAGCAGCTTAGGGCGGGGATACCAAGAGACTCAGTACTTC
>TRBJ2-2|.|TRBV29-1|TRBD1
CSVGRTGAGTGELFF
TGCAGCGTTGGGCGGACAGGGGCAGGCACCGGGGAGCTGTTTTTT
>TRBJ1-3|few|TRBV11-2|.
CASSALTYSGNTIYF
TGTGCCAGCAGCGCCCTAACTTACTCTGGAAACACCATATATTTT
>TRBJ1-2|many|TRBV25-1|.
CASSDRREDYGYTF
TGTGCCAGCAGTGATCGACGAGAAGACTATGGCTACACCTTC
>TRBJ2-2|.|TRBV2|TRBD2
CASSTGTRVTGELFF
TGTGCCAGCAGTACCGGGACTAGGGTCACCGGGGAGCTGTTTTTT
>TRBJ2-2|.|TRBV5-8|.
CASTLRGTGELFF
TGTGCCAGCACCCTCCGGGGAACCGGGGAGCTGTTTTTT
>TRBJ2-5|.|TRBV9|.
CASSVGGRGTQYF
TGTGCCAGCAGCGTAGGGGGCCGGGGGACCCAGTACTTC
>TRBJ1-3|.|TRBV11-2|.
CASSPTRSGNTIYF
TGTGCCAGCTCACCAACCAGATCTGGAAACACCATATATTTT
>TRBJ1-2|.|TRBV2|TRBD1
CASTGQGTNPLNYGYTF
TGTGCCAGCACCGGACAGGGAACGAACCCACTTAACTATGGCTACACCTTC
>TRBJ2-7|.|TRBV6-6|TRBD2
CASSWAGGDSYEQYF
TGTGCCAGCAGTTGGGCGGGGGGCGACTCCTACGAGCAGTACTTC
>TRBJ2-7|many|TRBV19|TRBD1
CASTSGQASSYEQYF
TGTGCCAGTACCTCGGGACAGGCCAGCTCCTACGAGCAGTACTTC
>TRBJ2-1|.|TRBV7-3|TRBD2
CASSTSGSYNEQFF
TGTGCCAGCAGCACTAGCGGGTCCTACAATGAGCAGTTCTTC
>TRBJ1-6|.|TRBV10-3|.
CAINREADSPLHF
TGTGCCATCAACCGGGAAGCGGATTCACCCCTCCACTTT
>TRBJ1-1|few|TRBV18|.
CASSQMTDTEAFF
TGTGCCAGCTCACAAATGACGGACACTGAAGCTTTCTTT
>TRBJ1-1|.|TRBV24-1|.
CATSERTEAFF
TGTGCCACCAGTGAACGGACTGAAGCTTTCTTT
>TRBJ1-2|.|TRBV19|TRBD1
CASSRDSFYGYTF
TGTGCCAGTAGCCGGGACAGCTTCTATGGCTACACCTTC
>TRBJ2-7|few|TRBV11-2|.
CASSSGQNFHEQYF
TGTGCCAGCAGCTCCGGACAGAATTTTCACGAGCAGTACTTC
>TRBJ2-1|.|TRBV11-2|.
CASSSPPNEQFF
TGTGCCAGCAGCTCCCCCCCCAATGAGCAGTTCTTC
>TRBJ1-4|many|TRBV6-5|.
CASRAPNEKLFF
TGTGCCAGCAGAGCCCCGAATGAAAAACTGTTTTTT
>TRBJ1-5|.|TRBV19|.
CASSLGHHSNQPQHF
TGTGCCAGTAGTTTGGGACACCATAGCAATCAGCCCCAGCATTTT
>TRBJ2-7|many|TRBV7-9|.
CASRPGGGTYEQYF
TGTGCCAGCAGACCCGGGGGAGGCACCTACGAGCAGTACTTC
>TRBJ1-1|many|TRBV7-2|.
CASRYRQLNTEAFF
TGTGCCAGCAGATACCGACAGTTGAACACTGAAGCTTTCTTT
>TRBJ1-4|.|TRBV9|.
CASAASATNEKLFF
TGTGCCAGCGCCGCCAGTGCAACTAATGAAAAACTGTTTTTT
>TRBJ1-1|.|TRBV10-3|TRBD1
CAISEQADRGGTEAFF
TGTGCCATCAGTGAACAAGCGGACAGGGGAGGCACTGAAGCTTTCTTT
>TRBJ1-4|.|TRBV27|TRBD1
CASSLGGGVEKLFF
TGTGCCAGCAGTTTAGGAGGGGGCGTTGAAAAACTGTTTTTT
>TRBJ2-2|many|TRBV20-1|TRBD2
CSASSSGGTGELFF
TGCAGTGCTAGTTCTAGCGGCGGCACCGGGGAGCTGTTTTTT
>TRBJ2-6|.|TRBV4-1|.
CASSQQGGGGVYGANVLTF
TGCGCCAGCAGCCAACAAGGGGGAGGAGGGGTCTATGGGGCCAACGTCCTGACTTTC
>TRBJ2-7|many|TRBV29-1|.
CSVEDGGPYREQYF
TGCAGCGTTGAAGATGGAGGGCCCTATCGCGAGCAGTACTTC
>TRBJ2-6|many|TRBV10-3|TRBD1
CAAGQASSGANVLTF
TGTGCCGCCGGACAGGCCTCCTCTGGGGCCAACGTCCTGACTTTC
>TRBJ1-1|many|TRBV10-3|.
CAISAQGNTEAFF
TGTGCCATCAGTGCGCAGGGGAACACTGAAGCTTTCTTT
>TRBJ2-5|few|TRBV5-1|TRBD1
CASSSDRVTETQYF
TGCGCCAGCAGCTCGGACAGGGTTACAGAGACCCAGTACTTC
>TRBJ1-4|.|TRBV10-3|TRBD1
CAWSPKLTRDSEKLFF
TGTGCCTGGAGCCCTAAACTAACCCGGGACAGTGAAAAACTGTTTTTT
>TRBJ2-3|.|TRBV24-1|TRBD2
CATSDLRASGSETDTQYF
TGTGCCACCAGTGATTTGCGGGCTAGCGGGAGTGAAACAGATACGCAGTATTTT
>TRBJ1-1|many|TRBV6-5|.
CASRLTPAVPEAFF
TGTGCCAGCAGATTGACCCCCGCGGTACCTGAAGCTTTCTTT
>TRBJ1-2|.|TRBV4-3|.
CASSPRGTDLLNYGYTF
TGCGCCAGCAGCCCCCGTGGGACGGATCTCCTCAACTATGGCTACACCTTC
>TRBJ1-2|many|TRBV9|.
CASSEGYNYGYTF
TGTGCCAGCAGCGAAGGGTACAACTATGGCTACACCTTC
>TRBJ2-5|.|TRBV2|.
CASSPLGLGRGQETQYF
TGTGCCAGCAGCCCCCTGGGCCTTGGGAGGGGGCAAGAGACCCAGTACTTC
>TRBJ2-5|many|TRBV2|.
CASSGGLAQETQYF
TGTGCCAGCAGTGGGGGCCTAGCACAAGAGACCCAGTACTTC
>TRBJ1-3|few|TRBV11-2|TRBD1
CASSLRDSDRSGNTIYF
TGTGCCAGCAGCTTACGGGACAGCGACCGCTCTGGAAACACCATATATTTT
>TRBJ2-5|many|TRBV25-1|TRBD2
CASRSKRESLETQYF
TGTGCCAGCAGATCAAAGCGGGAGAGTCTAGAGACCCAGTACTTC
>TRBJ2-7|.|TRBV25-1|.
CASSTRAYEQYF
TGTGCCAGCAGTACCCGTGCCTACGAGCAGTACTTC
>TRBJ1-1|.|TRBV27|.
CASSFSRSQTLNTEAFF
TGTGCCAGCAGTTTTTCCAGGAGCCAAACCCTGAACACTGAAGCTTTCTTT
>TRBJ1-6|.|TRBV25-1|.
CASSVGRGRSPLHF
TGTGCCAGCAGTGTTGGCAGGGGCAGATCACCCCTCCACTTT
>TRBJ1-1|few|TRBV4-1|TRBD1
CASSQETGHEAFF
TGCGCCAGCAGCCAAGAGACAGGGCACGAAGCTTTCTTT